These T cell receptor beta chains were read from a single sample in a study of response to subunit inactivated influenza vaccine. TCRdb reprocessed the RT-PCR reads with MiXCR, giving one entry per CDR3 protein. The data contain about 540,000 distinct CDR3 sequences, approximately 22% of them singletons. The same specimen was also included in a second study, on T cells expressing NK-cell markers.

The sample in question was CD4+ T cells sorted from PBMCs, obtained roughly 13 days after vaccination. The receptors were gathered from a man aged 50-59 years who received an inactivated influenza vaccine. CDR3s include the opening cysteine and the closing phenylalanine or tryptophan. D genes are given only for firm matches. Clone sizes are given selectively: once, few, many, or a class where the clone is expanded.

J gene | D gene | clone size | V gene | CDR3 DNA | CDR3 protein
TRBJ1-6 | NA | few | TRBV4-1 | TGCGCCAGCAGCCAAGACGGCCGGGGCGGTAATTCACCCCTCCACTTT | CASSQDGRGGNSPLHF
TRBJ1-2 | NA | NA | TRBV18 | TGTGCCAGCTCACCAACACAGAACTATGGCTACACCTTC | CASSPTQNYGYTF
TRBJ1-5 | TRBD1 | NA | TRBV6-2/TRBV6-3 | TGTGCCAGCAGTTACTCGAAGACAGGGGGCGGACAGCCCCAGCATTTT | CASSYSKTGGGQPQHF
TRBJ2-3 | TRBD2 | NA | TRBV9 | TGTGCCAGCACCCGTAGCGGGAGCCACACAGATACGCAGTATTTT | CASTRSGSHTDTQYF
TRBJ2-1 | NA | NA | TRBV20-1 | TGCAGTGCTAGAGTTACCTACAATGAGCAGTTCTTC | CSARVTYNEQFF
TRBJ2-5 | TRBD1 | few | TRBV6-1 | TGTGCCAGCAGTGTTGGGACAGGGGGAGAGACCCAGTACTTC | CASSVGTGGETQYF
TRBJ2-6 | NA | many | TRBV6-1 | TGTGCCAGCAGACAGGTCCCCGTGGCTTCTGGGGCCAACGTCCTGACTTTC | CASRQVPVASGANVLTF
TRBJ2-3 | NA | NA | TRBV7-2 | TGTGCCAGCAGCTTAGCGGGCCGGGGTGGCACAGATACGCAGTATTTT | CASSLAGRGGTDTQYF
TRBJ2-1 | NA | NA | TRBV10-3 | TGTGCCATCAGGAGGGACACCTACAATGAGCAGTTCTTC | CAIRRDTYNEQFF
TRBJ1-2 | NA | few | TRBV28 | TGTGCCAGCAGTTTTCGAAGGCCTTCCTATGGCTACACCTTC | CASSFRRPSYGYTF
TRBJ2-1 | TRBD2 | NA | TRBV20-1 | TGCAGTGCTTGGTCGGGGGGCAATGAGCAGTTCTTC | CSAWSGGNEQFF
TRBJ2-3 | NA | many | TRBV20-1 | TGCAGTGCGGGGGGCCTAACGCAGTATTTT | CSAGGLTQYF
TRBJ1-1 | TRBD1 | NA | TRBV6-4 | TGTGCCAGCTCTAAGACAGGGGGTGACACTGAAGCTTTCTTT | CASSKTGGDTEAFF
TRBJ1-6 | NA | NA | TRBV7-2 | TGTGCCAGCAGCTTAAGGTGGGGCTCACCCCTCCACTTT | CASSLRWGSPLHF
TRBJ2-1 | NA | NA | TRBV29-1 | TGCAGTGGTCAAGGGGGAGGCTCCTACAATGAGCAGTTCTTC | CSGQGGGSYNEQFF
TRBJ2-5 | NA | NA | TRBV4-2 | TGTGCCAGCAGCCAAGATCGGCAAGGCGGACAAGAGACCCAGTACTTC | CASSQDRQGGQETQYF
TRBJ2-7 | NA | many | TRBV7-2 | TGTGCCAGCAGCTCCTCCTTCAACTACGAGCAGTACTTC | CASSSSFNYEQYF
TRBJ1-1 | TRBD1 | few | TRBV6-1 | TGTGCCAGCACCAAGGGGGCGGGATTGTACACTGAAGCTTTCTTT | CASTKGAGLYTEAFF
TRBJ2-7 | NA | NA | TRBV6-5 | TGTGCCAGCAGTTACTCGAAGTCCGGGAGTCCAGGCGAGCAGTACTTC | CASSYSKSGSPGEQYF
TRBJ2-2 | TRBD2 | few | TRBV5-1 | TGCGCCAGCAGCCCTCACACTAGCGCTGGCACCGGGGAGCTGTTTTTT | CASSPHTSAGTGELFF
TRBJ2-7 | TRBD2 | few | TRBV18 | TGTGCCAGCTCACCCCCGGGACTAGCGGTTTTTTCCTACGAGCAGTACTTC | CASSPPGLAVFSYEQYF
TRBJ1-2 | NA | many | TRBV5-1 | TGCGCCAGCAGCTTGTTACAGGGCGGCTATGGCTACACCTTC | CASSLLQGGYGYTF
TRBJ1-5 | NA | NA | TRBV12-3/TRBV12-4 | TGTGCCAGCAGTTTACAGTGGCAGCCCCAGCATTTT | CASSLQWQPQHF
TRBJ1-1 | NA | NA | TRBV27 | TGTGCCAGCAAGGAGAACATGAACACTGAAGCTTTCTTT | CASKENMNTEAFF
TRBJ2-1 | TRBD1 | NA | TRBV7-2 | TGTGCCAGCAGCCTGACAGTCCGGACAGGGAACTACAATGAGCAGTTCTTC | CASSLTVRTGNYNEQFF
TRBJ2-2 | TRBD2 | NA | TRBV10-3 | TGTGCCATCAATAAAGAGGGACTAGCGGACACCGGGGAGCTGTTTTTT | CAINKEGLADTGELFF
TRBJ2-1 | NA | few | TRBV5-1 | TGCGCCAGCAGCTTGGCCGTCGGCGGTTTGGATGAGCAGTTCTTC | CASSLAVGGLDEQFF
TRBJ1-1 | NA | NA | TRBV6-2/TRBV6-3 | TGTGCCAGCAGTTACCCCCCACAGAGTTTCGGGAAACCTGAAGCTTTCTTT | CASSYPPQSFGKPEAFF
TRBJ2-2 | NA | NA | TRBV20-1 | TGCAGTGCTAGAGACCCTCTTAGGAAGACCGGGGAGCTGTTTTTT | CSARDPLRKTGELFF
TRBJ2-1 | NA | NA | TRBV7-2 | TGTGCCAGCAGCAAAGGGGGCTCCTACAATGAGCAGTTCTTC | CASSKGGSYNEQFF
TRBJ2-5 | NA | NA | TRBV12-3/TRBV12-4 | TGTGCCAGCAGTTTTCAGCTGGAAGAGACCCAGTACTTC | CASSFQLEETQYF
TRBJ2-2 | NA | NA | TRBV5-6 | TGTGCCAGCAGCCCAGACGTGTACACCGGGGAGCTGTTTTTT | CASSPDVYTGELFF
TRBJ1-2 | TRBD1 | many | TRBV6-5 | TGTGCCAGCAGTTATTTTGGGACAGGGAACTATGGCTACACCTTC | CASSYFGTGNYGYTF
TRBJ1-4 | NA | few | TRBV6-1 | TGTGCCAGCACGAGTTCTGTATCTAATGAAAAACTGTTTTTT | CASTSSVSNEKLFF
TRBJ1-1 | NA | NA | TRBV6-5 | TGTGCCAGCAGTTACTCGTTAGGCCGAGAAGCTTTCTTT | CASSYSLGREAFF
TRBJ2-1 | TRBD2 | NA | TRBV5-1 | TGCGCCAGCAGCCGGATAGCGGGGACCTACAATGAGCAGTTCTTC | CASSRIAGTYNEQFF
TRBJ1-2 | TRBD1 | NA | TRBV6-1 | TGTGCCAGCAGACCTTGGACAGGCCCGGGGGGCTACACCTTC | CASRPWTGPGGYTF
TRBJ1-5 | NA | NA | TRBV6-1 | TGTGCCAGCAGTATCACAGGGATAGGTAGCAATCAGCCCCAGCATTTT | CASSITGIGSNQPQHF
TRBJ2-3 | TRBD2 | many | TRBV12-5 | TGTGCTAGTGGTTTAGAGACGTTAGCGGGAGCGGTGACAGATACGCAGTATTTT | CASGLETLAGAVTDTQYF
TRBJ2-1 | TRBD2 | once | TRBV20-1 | TGCAGTGCTAGGGGGGGGACTAGCGGGTTCAATGAGCAGTTCTTC | CSARGGTSGFNEQFF
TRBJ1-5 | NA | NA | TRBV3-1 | TGTGCCAGCAGCCAAGGTACAGCATATCAGCCCCAGCATTTT | CASSQGTAYQPQHF
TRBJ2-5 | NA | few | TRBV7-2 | TGTGCCAGCAGCCCCGGGGTCGGAGAGACCCAGTACTTC | CASSPGVGETQYF
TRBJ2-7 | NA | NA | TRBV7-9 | TGTGCCAGCAGCTTAGGTGGAACAGGTGGGAGAGACGAGCAGTACTTC | CASSLGGTGGRDEQYF